The 14 T cell receptor beta chains below all came from one sample that was sequenced in a study of blood T cell repertoires in COVID-19. Repertoires were generated with immunoSEQ multiplex PCR, while TCRdb's copy carries only in-frame clones and drops some. The data hold hundreds of thousands of clones, with roughly 90% observed a single time. The sequenced sample was peripheral blood. The receptors were sampled from a woman in her seventies with COVID-19, enrolled during active disease.

The chain recombines TRBV19 with TRBJ1-3, with no clear D. CDR1 is LNHDA, CDR2 SQIVND, per germline (reference sequence). The CDR3 contains 15 residues. The V end lost 5 bases, the J end lost 2 bases, and 13 bases lay between the germline ends. Here the CDR3 reads CASSFGLDPGNTIYF. In nucleotides, the CDR3 is TGTGCCAGTAGTTTCGGACTGGACCCTGGAAACACCATATATTTT.

The rearrangement joins TRBV30 to TRBJ1-2; D is perhaps TRBD1 (5 bases). Germline V lookup: CDR1 GTSNPN, CDR2 SVGIG (reference sequence). The V end was cut by 3 bases, the J end by 4 bases, with 12 bases between. The CDR3 extends over 13 amino acids. The CDR3, as DNA: TGTGCCTGGAGACGGAGTACAGGCTATGGCTACACCTTC. It is translated as CAWRRSTGYGYTF.

The gene calls are TRBV4-1 and TRBJ2-3; TRBD2 agrees at 12 bases. Germline V CDR1 and CDR2: MGHRA, YSYEKL. Trimming removed 4 bases from V and 2 bases from J; junction bases left unmatched: 4. This CDR3 spans 16 amino acids. The CDR3 bases are TGCGCCAGCAGCCTCGGACTAGCGGGGATCACAGATACGCAGTATTTT. Residues: CASSLGLAGITDTQYF.

This CDR3 is CASSQRVLTDTQYF. The CDR3 DNA is TGCGCCAGCAGCCAGAGGGTGCTCACAGATACGCAGTATTTT. The chain links TRBV4-1 to TRBJ2-3, with a tentative D call TRBD2 (5 bases). With 3 bases removed from V and 2 bases from J, the gap between germline ends came to 9 bases. CDR3 length: 14 residues. Germline V gene lookup returns CDR1 MGHRA and CDR2 YSYEKL.

This sequence joins TRBV29-1 and TRBJ2-2; D is possibly TRBD1 (6 bases). The CDR3 totals 13 residues. Germline CDR1 and CDR2: SQVTM and ANQGSEA. V was shortened by 2 bases and J by 6 bases, with 10 bases between the two germline ends. DNA for the CDR3: TGCAGCGTTGAACAACAGGGAGCCGGGGAGCTGTTTTTT. Amino acids: CSVEQQGAGELFF.

The chain is built from TRBV29-1 and TRBJ2-7; TRBD1 matches at 9 bases. The CDR3 loop spans 13 amino acids. Germline V gene sequence: CDR1 SQVTM, CDR2 ANQGSEA. V lost 6 bases and J lost 0; bases outside the gene matches: 3. The CDR3 spells CSVKTGGSYEQYF. The CDR3 nucleotides are TGCAGCGTCAAGACAGGGGGCTCCTACGAGCAGTACTTC.

V and J are TRBV9 and TRBJ2-2, with 8 bases fitting TRBD2. V lost 1 base to trimming and J lost 0 bases; unmatched junction nucleotides: 2. Germline V lookup: CDR1 SGDLS, CDR2 YYNGEE. The CDR3 totals 16 residues. CDR3 bases: TGTGCCAGCAGCGTACAAGCGGGGGCGAACACCGGGGAGCTGTTTTTT. Its protein is CASSVQAGANTGELFF.

This chain uses TRBV9 with TRBJ1-1, with TRBD1 identical over 7 bases. The germline CDR1 and CDR2 sequences are SGDLS and YYNGEE. V lost 1 base and J lost 1; bases outside the gene matches: 4. The CDR3 is made up of 15 amino acids. The CDR3 DNA is TGTGCCAGCAGCGTATCGACAGGGCAGAACACTGAAGCTTTCTTT. It encodes CASSVSTGQNTEAFF.

The CDR3 DNA reads as TGTGCCAGCAGCTTGGCCGGGAATGCTAACTATGGCTACACCTTC. Translated, it gives CASSLAGNANYGYTF. The rearrangement links TRBV5-5 to TRBJ1-2; D unclear. Trimming stripped 0 bases from V and 0 bases from J, with 9 bases between. Germline V lookup: CDR1 SGHKS, CDR2 YYEKEE (reference sequence). CDR3 length equals 15 residues.

V usage is TRBV6-6 and J usage is TRBJ1-5; D is possibly TRBD1 (5 bases). CDR1 is MNHNY and CDR2 is SVGAGI in the germline V gene (reference sequence). The CDR3 totals 13 residues. V lost 7 bases, J lost 4 bases, and 11 bases lay in between. The CDR3 nucleotides read TGTGCCAGCACCTCAGGGTGGAATCAGCCCCAGCATTTT. Amino acids: CASTSGWNQPQHF.

The chain combines TRBV28 with TRBJ1-5, with D possibly TRBD1 on 6 matching bases. Trimming left V 5 bases short and J 4 bases short, with 21 bases between. The germline CDR1 and CDR2 sequences are MDHEN and SYDVKM. The CDR3 contains 17 residues. The CDR3 region is CASSPPSHRERNQPQHF. CDR3 bases: TGTGCCAGCAGTCCCCCAAGCCACAGGGAACGGAATCAGCCCCAGCATTTT.

The chain joins TRBV5-4 to TRBJ2-1, with 7 positions matching TRBD1. The junction had 8 bases not matched to a gene; V was cut back by 2 bases and J by 3 bases. The CDR3 has 16 amino acids. CDR1 and CDR2 from the germline V gene are SGHNT and YYREEE (reference sequence). Here the CDR3 reads CASSFPGQEFYNEQFF. The CDR3 bases are TGTGCCAGCAGCTTCCCCGGACAGGAATTCTACAATGAGCAGTTCTTC.

The V and J genes are TRBV9 and TRBJ1-5; no clear D gene. Looked up from germline, CDR1 is SGDLS and CDR2 is YYNGEE. V lost 2 bases and J lost 0, with 9 bases in between. The CDR3 length is 15 residues. The CDR3 region is CASSVSDNSNQPQHF. The CDR3 bases are TGTGCCAGCAGCGTGTCAGACAATAGCAATCAGCCCCAGCATTTT.

This clone was seen at least ten times. The CDR3 protein is CASSSGQEADQPQHF. The CDR3 DNA reads as TGTGCCAGCAGTTCCGGGCAGGAGGCAGATCAGCCCCAGCATTTT. This chain connects TRBV27 to TRBJ1-5, with D hard to call. CDR3 size: 15 residues. The germline V and J ends were trimmed by 4 bases and 5 bases, with 15 bases remaining between them. Germline V gene sequence: CDR1 MNHEY, CDR2 SMNVEV (reference sequence).